One sample yielded the 12 T cell receptor beta chains listed below, sequenced in a study of blood T cell repertoires in COVID-19. The repertoire was sequenced with immunoSEQ multiplex PCR; TCRdb's copy has only in-frame clones and lacks some. This table holds hundreds of thousands of clones, 84% found once. Sequencing was done on a sample of peripheral blood. The source is a human donor in a cohort sampled during active COVID-19.

The chain is built from TRBV6-5 and TRBJ2-7, with a tentative D call TRBD1 (6 bases). The V end lost 6 bases, the J end lost 1 base, and 16 bases lay between the germline ends. CDR1 and CDR2 (germline): MNHEY, SVGAGI. The CDR3 has 15 amino acids. The CDR3 protein is CASSVYRDTSYEQYF. The CDR3 DNA reads as TGTGCCAGCAGCGTTTACCGGGACACATCCTACGAGCAGTACTTC.

The chain couples TRBV27 to TRBJ1-6, with 9 bases matching TRBD1. The junction had 5 bases not matched to a gene; V was cut back by 4 bases and J by 4 bases. CDR3 size: 16 residues. CDR1 is MNHEY, CDR2 SMNVEV, per germline (reference sequence). Here the CDR3 reads CASSSLGQGYNSPLHF. CDR3 DNA: TGTGCCAGCAGTTCCCTCGGACAGGGGTATAATTCACCCCTCCACTTT.

This clone is a singleton in its sample. This chain connects TRBV2 to TRBJ2-1; 7 bases are a match to TRBD2. This CDR3 has 16 amino acids. Losses at the gene ends were 4 bases for V and 3 bases for J; bases not matched to a gene: 9. Germline V lookup: CDR1 SNHLY, CDR2 FYNNEI. The CDR3 nucleotides read TGTGCCAGCAGTGTGTTGGCGGGAGTTGGCTACAATGAGCAGTTCTTC. Translation gives CASSVLAGVGYNEQFF.

The CDR3 DNA is TGTGCCAGCAGCTTGGGCGGTTGGGGCACCGATCAGCCCCAGCATTTT. Translating gives CASSLGGWGTDQPQHF. The chain is built from TRBV5-6 and TRBJ1-5, with D possibly being TRBD1 (5 bases). The germline V gene has CDR1 SGHDT and CDR2 YYEEEE. With 0 bases removed from V and 5 bases from J, the gap between germline ends came to 15 bases. The CDR3 totals 16 residues.

The rearrangement links TRBV7-3 to TRBJ2-1; 11 nucleotides align to TRBD2. V trimming: 4 bases; J trimming: 7 bases; junction bases outside the gene matches: 3. This CDR3 contains 14 residues. Germline V gives CDR1 SGHTA, CDR2 FQGTGA. CDR3 DNA sequence: TGTGCCAGCAGCTCAGCTAGCGGGAGGAATGAGCAGTTCTTC. This translates into CASSSASGRNEQFF.

V gene TRBV2 combines with J gene TRBJ1-3; the match to TRBD1 covers 8 bases. This CDR3 region has 16 residues. Per germline, CDR1 SNHLY and CDR2 FYNNEI. Germline trimming cut 5 bases from V and 3 bases from J; bases unmatched to any gene: 9. The CDR3 region is CASSPSLTGGGNTIYF. The CDR3 bases are TGTGCCAGCAGTCCATCCCTTACAGGGGGTGGAAACACCATATATTTT.

The genes are TRBV4-1 and TRBJ1-5; D is perhaps TRBD1 (5 bases). V lost 1 base and J 0 bases, leaving 13 bases between the germline ends. The CDR3 covers 17 residues. From germline, CDR1 is MGHRA and CDR2 YSYEKL. CDR3 coding DNA: TGCGCCAGCAGCCAAGCGATTGCAGGGTATAGCAATCAGCCCCAGCATTTT. Encoded protein: CASSQAIAGYSNQPQHF.

This clone was recorded only once. The chain joins TRBV11-3 to TRBJ2-1; 10 bases fit TRBD2. The CDR3 runs to 13 residues. J was trimmed by 7 bases and V by 6 bases; bases with no gene match: 3. Per the germline V gene, CDR1 is SGHNT and CDR2 is YENEEA. The CDR3 region is CASSGTSDNEQFF. DNA for the CDR3: TGTGCCAGCAGTGGGACTAGCGATAATGAGCAGTTCTTC.

This sequence joins TRBV19 and TRBJ2-7; TRBD1 agrees at 9 bases. This CDR3 is built from 16 residues. The V gene's germline CDR1 is LNHDA and CDR2 SQIVND (reference sequence). V lost 5 bases, J lost 0 bases, and 8 bases stayed unmatched. CDR3 in amino acids: CASSAGGQGSSYEQYF. The CDR3 DNA follows: TGTGCCAGTAGTGCTGGGGGACAGGGAAGCTCCTACGAGCAGTACTTC. The entire variable domain, with the rest obtained from reference TRBV19 and TRBJ2-7, is as follows: DGGITQSPKYLFRKEGQNVTLSCEQNLNHDAMYWYRQDPGQGLRLIYYSQIVNDFQKGDIAEGYSVSREKKESFPLTVTSAQKNPTAFYLCASSAGGQGSSYEQYFGPGTRLTVT.

This clone occurred a few times. The gene calls are TRBV12-3 or TRBV12-4 and TRBJ1-6; D uncertain. CDR3 length: 13 amino acids. Deletions cut 5 bases from V and 7 bases from J, with 9 bases between. DNA for the CDR3: TGTGCCAGCAGTCTTGGTAGAAATTCACCCCTCCACTTT. Translating gives CASSLGRNSPLHF.

The rearrangement joins TRBV5-1 to TRBJ2-2; 10 nucleotides agree with TRBD1. Germline CDR1 reads SGHRS; CDR2 reads YFSETQ. The CDR3 loop spans 15 amino acids. The J segment lost 6 bases and the V segment lost 4 bases, leaving 6 bases of the junction unmatched. The CDR3 is CASSLGTGVAGELFF. The CDR3 DNA is TGCGCCAGCAGCCTGGGGACAGGGGTAGCCGGGGAGCTGTTTTTT.

The rearrangement uses TRBV3-1 (or the pseudogene TRBV3-2) and TRBJ1-1; D not resolved. The CDR3 is made up of 15 amino acids. Trimming removed 3 bases from V and 4 bases from J, with 15 bases in between. Germline CDR1 LGHDT, CDR2 YNNKEL (reference sequence). CDR3 coding DNA: TGTGCCAGCAGCCAGGACTCGGGGTTGGGCACTGAAGCTTTCTTT. This sequence encodes CASSQDSGLGTEAFF.